Listed here is a single T cell receptor beta chain. Measured with immunoSEQ multiplex PCR; TCRdb has only the in-frame clones, and not every one. The sample contains 30,000 or so clones, about 85% of which appear only once. This CDR3 spans 14 amino acids. In germline, CDR1 is LGHNA, CDR2 YSLEER. The V and J ends lost 1 base and 4 bases respectively, with 9 bases between them. These data belong to a study of control samples from healthy donors and cancer patients. This receptor was obtained from a female donor with melanoma. This chain uses TRBV4-3 with TRBJ2-3; TRBD2 is a possible D gene (5 bases). Sequenced: formalin-fixed, paraffin-embedded tissue. The CDR3 DNA follows: TGCGCCAGCAGCCAAGGGTGGGAGTCAGATACGCAGTATTTT. Its protein product is CASSQGWESDTQYF.